The clone carrying this T cell receptor beta chain was counted only a few times. The target antigen is unknown. These data belong to a study of OX40 agonist ivuxolimab in advanced cancers. Study summary: The treatment was a fully human IgG2 OX40 agonist, ivuxolimab. Patients in dose escalation had liver, melanoma, kidney or head and neck cancers.

V lost 5 bases, J lost 2 bases, and 9 bases lay in between. Looked up from germline, CDR1 is LNHDA and CDR2 is SQIVND (reference sequence). The CDR3 contains 13 residues. Study observations and caveats: Expanded clones were, on average, more numerous in CD8+ T cells than in CD4+.

TCRdb's table, derived via immunoSEQ multiplex PCR, lists solely in-frame clones and lacks some. The sample consists of more than 65,000 clones, around 93% of them appearing once. Specimen: CD4+ or CD8+ T cells sorted from blood, collected in a trial of the OX40 agonist ivuxolimab. The chain recombines TRBV19 with TRBJ1-1; the D is unclear. The receptor comes from an adult with an advanced solid tumor such as melanoma, head and neck, liver or kidney cancer. The CDR3 nucleotides read TGTGCCAGTAGTGATACAGCTAACACTGAAGCTTTCTTT. Its translation is CASSDTANTEAFF.